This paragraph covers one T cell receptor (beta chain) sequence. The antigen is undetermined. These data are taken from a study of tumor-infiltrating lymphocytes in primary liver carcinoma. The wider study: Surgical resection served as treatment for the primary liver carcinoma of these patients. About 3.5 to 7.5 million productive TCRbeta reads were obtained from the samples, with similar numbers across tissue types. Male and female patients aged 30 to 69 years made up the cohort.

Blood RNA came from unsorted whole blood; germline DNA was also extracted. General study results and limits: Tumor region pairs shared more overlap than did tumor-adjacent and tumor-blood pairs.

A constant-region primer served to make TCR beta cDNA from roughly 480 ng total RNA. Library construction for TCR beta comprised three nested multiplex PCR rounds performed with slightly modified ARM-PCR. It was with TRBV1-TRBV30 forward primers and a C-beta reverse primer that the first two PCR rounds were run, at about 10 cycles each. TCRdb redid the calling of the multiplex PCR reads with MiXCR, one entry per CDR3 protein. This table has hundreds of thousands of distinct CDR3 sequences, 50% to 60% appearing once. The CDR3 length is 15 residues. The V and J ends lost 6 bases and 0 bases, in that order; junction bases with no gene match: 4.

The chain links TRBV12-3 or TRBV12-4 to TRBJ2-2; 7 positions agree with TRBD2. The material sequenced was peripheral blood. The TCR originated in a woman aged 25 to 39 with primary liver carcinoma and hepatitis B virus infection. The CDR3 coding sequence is TGTGCCAGCAGCCACAGCGGGACGAACACCGGGGAGCTGTTTTTT. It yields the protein CASSHSGTNTGELFF.